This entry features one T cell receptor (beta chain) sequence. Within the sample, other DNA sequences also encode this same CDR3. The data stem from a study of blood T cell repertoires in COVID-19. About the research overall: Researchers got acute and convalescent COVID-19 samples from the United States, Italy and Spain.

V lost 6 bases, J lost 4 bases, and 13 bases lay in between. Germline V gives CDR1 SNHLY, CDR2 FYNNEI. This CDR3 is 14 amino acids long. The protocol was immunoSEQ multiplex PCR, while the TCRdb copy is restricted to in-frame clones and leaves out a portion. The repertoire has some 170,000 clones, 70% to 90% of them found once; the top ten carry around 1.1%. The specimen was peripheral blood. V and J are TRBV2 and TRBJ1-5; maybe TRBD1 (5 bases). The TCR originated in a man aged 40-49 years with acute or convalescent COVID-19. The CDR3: CASSASQGNQPQHF. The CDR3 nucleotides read TGTGCCAGCAGCGCCTCGCAGGGAAATCAGCCCCAGCATTTT.